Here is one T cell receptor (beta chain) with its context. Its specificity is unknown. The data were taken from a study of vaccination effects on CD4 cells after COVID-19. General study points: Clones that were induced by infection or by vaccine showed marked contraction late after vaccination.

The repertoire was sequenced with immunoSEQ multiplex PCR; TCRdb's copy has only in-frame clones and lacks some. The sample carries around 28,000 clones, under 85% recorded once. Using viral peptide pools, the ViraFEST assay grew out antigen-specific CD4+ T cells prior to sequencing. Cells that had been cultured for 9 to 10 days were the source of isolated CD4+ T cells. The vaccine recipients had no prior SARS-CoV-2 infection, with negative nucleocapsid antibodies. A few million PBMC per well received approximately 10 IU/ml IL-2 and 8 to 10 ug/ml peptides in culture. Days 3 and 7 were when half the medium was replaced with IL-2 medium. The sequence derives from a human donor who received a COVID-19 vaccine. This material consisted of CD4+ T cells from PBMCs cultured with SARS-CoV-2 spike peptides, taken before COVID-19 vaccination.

The CDR3 nucleotides read TGTGCCAGCAGTGACATGGGCGAAGCTTTCTTT. Its protein is CASSDMGEAFF. The rearrangement joins TRBV2 to TRBJ1-1; D is unclear. CDR3 size: 11 residues. Trimming removed 3 bases at V and 8 bases at J, with 7 bases between. Germline values: CDR1 SNHLY, CDR2 FYNNEI.